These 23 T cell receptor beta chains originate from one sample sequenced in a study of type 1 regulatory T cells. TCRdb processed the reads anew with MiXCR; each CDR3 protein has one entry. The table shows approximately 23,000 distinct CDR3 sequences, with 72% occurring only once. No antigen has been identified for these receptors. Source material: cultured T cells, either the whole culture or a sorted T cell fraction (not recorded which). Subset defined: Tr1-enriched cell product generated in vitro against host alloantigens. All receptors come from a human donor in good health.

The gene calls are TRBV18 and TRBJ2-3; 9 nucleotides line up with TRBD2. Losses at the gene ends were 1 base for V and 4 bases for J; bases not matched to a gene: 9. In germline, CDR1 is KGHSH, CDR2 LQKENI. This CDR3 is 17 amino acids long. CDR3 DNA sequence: TGTGCCAGCTCACCACAAGAGGCTAGCGGGGTCCCAGATACGCAGTATTTT. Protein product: CASSPQEASGVPDTQYF.

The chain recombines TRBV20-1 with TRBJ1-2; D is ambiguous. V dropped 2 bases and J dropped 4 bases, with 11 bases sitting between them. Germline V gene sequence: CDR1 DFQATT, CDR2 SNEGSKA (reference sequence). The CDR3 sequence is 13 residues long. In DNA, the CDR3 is TGCAGTGCTAGAAACGGACCTGCCTATGGCTACACCTTC. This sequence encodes CSARNGPAYGYTF.

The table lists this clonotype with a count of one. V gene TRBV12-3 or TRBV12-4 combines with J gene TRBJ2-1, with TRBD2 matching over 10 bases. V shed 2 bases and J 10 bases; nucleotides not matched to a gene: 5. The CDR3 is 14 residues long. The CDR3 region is CASSLLAGGREQFF. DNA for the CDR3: TGTGCCAGCAGTTTATTAGCGGGGGGACGGGAGCAGTTCTTC.

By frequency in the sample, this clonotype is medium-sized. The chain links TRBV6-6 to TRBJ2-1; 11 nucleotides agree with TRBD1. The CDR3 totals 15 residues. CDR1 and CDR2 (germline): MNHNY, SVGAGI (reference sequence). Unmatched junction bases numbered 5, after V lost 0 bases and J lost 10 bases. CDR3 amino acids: CASSYSGQGAREQFF. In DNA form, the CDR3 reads TGTGCCAGCAGTTACTCCGGACAGGGGGCTCGGGAGCAGTTCTTC.

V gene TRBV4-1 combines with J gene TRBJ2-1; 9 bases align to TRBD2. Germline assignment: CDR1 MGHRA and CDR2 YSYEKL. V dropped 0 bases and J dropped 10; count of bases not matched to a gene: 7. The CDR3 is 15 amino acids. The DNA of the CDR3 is TGCGCCAGCAGCCAAGATGAAAGGCTAGCGGGGGAGCAGTTCTTC. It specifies CASSQDERLAGEQFF.

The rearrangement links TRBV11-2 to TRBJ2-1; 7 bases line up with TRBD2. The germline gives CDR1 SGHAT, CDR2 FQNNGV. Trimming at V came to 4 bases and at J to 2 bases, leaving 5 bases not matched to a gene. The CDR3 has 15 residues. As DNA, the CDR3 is TGTGCCAGCAGCTCTCTCCGGGGGGCCTACAATGAGCAGTTCTTC. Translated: CASSSLRGAYNEQFF.

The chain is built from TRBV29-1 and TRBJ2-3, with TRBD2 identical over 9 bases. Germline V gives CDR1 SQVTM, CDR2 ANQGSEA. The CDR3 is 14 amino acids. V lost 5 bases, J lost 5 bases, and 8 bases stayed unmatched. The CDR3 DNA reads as TGCAGCGTTCCCCCTGGCGGGGGGGTAGATACGCAGTATTTT. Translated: CSVPPGGGVDTQYF.

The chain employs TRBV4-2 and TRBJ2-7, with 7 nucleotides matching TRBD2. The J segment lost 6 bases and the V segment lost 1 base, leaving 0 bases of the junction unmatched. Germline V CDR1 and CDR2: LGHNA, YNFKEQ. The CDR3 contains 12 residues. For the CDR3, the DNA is TGTGCCAGCAGCCAAGGGACTAGCGAGCAGTACTTC. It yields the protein CASSQGTSEQYF.

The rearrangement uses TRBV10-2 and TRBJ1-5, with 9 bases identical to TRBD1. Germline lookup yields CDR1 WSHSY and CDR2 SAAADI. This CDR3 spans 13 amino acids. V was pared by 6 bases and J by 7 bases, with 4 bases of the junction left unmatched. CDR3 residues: CASSLGQGQPQHF. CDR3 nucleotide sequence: TGCGCCAGCAGCCTAGGACAGGGGCAGCCCCAGCATTTT.

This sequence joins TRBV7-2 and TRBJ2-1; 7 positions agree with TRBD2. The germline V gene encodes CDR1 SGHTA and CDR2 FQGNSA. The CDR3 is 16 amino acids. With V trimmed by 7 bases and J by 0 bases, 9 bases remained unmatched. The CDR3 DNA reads TGTGCCAGCAACCCAAGCGGGGCCAGCTCCTACAATGAGCAGTTCTTC. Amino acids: CASNPSGASSYNEQFF.

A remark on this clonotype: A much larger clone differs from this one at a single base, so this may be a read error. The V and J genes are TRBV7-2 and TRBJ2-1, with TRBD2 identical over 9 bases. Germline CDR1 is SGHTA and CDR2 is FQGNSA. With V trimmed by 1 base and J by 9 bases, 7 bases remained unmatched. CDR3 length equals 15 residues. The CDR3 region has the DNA TGTGCCAGCAGCTTAGATCTAGCGGGGAACAGTGAGCAGTTCTTC. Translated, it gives CASSLDLAGNSEQFF.

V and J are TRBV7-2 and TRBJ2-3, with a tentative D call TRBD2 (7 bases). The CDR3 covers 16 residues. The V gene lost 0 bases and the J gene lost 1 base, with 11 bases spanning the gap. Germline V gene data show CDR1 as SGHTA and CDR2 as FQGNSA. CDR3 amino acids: CASSLAGGPRTDTQYF. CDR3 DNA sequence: TGTGCCAGCAGCTTAGCCGGGGGGCCTCGCACAGATACGCAGTATTTT. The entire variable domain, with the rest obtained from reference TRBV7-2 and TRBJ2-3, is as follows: GAGVSQSPSNKVTEKGKDVELRCDPISGHTALYWYRQSLGQGLEFLIYFQGNSAPDKSGLPSDRFSAERTGGSVSTLTIQRTQQEDSAVYLCASSLAGGPRTDTQYFGPGTRLTVL.

The CDR3 sequence: CASSEGGYGEKLFF. The CDR3 nucleotides are TGTGCCAGCAGCGAAGGGGGCTATGGTGAAAAACTGTTTTTT. The chain uses TRBV9 and TRBJ1-4; TRBD1 aligns across 7 bases. The V gene's germline CDR1 is SGDLS and CDR2 YYNGEE. The CDR3 runs 14 residues. The V gene end was trimmed by 3 bases and the J gene end by 7 bases; junction bases not matched to a gene: 6. Full variable domain (remainder filled in from reference TRBV9 and TRBJ1-4): DSGVTQTPKHLITATGQRVTLRCSPRSGDLSVYWYQQSLDQGLQFLIQYYNGEERAKGNILERFSAQQFPDLHSELNLSSLELGDSALYFCASSEGGYGEKLFFGSGTQLSVL.

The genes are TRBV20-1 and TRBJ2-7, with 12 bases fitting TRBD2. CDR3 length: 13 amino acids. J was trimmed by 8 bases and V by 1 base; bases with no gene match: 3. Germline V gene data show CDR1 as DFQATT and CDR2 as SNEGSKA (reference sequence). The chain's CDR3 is CSARGTSGVKQYF. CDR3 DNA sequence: TGCAGTGCTAGAGGGACTAGCGGGGTCAAGCAGTACTTC.

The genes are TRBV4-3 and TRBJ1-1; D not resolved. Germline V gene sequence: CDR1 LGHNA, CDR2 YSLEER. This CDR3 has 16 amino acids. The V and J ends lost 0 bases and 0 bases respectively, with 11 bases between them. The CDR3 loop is CASSQDRAAMNTEAFF. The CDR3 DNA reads TGCGCCAGCAGCCAAGATCGGGCAGCCATGAACACTGAAGCTTTCTTT.

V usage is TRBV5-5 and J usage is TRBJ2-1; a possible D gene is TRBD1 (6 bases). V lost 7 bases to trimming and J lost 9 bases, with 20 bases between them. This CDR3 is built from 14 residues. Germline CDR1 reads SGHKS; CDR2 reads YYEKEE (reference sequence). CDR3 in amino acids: CASVHRESVAEQFF. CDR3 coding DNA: TGTGCCAGCGTACACAGGGAATCCGTCGCTGAGCAGTTCTTC.

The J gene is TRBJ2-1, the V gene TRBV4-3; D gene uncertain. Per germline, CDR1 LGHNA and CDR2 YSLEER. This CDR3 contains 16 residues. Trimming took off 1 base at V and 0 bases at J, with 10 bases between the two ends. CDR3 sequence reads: CASSQAPRSSYNEQFF. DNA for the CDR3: TGCGCCAGCAGCCAAGCCCCTCGGAGCTCCTACAATGAGCAGTTCTTC.

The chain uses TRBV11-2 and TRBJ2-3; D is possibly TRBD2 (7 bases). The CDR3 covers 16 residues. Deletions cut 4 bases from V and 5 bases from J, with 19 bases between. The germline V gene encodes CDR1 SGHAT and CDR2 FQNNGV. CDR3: CASSYWGGAALDTQYF. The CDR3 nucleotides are TGTGCCAGCAGCTATTGGGGGGGCGCGGCGCTAGATACGCAGTATTTT.

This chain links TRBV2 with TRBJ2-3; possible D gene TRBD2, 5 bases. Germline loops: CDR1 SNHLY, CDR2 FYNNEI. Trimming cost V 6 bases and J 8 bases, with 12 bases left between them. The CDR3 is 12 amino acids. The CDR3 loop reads CASRTVEGTQYF. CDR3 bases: TGTGCCAGCAGGACCGTAGAGGGTACGCAGTATTTT.

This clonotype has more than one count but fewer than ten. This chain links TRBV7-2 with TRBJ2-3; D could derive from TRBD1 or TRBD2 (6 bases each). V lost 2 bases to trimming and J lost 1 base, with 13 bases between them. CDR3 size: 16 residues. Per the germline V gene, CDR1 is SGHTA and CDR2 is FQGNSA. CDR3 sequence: CASSLNQGGRTDTQYF. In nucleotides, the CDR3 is TGTGCCAGCAGCTTAAATCAAGGGGGGCGCACAGATACGCAGTATTTT.

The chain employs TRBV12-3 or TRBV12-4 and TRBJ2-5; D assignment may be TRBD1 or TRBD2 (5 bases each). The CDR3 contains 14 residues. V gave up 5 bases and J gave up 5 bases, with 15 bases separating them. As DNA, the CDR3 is TGTGCCAGCAGTAGCGGAGGACATCGGGAGACCCAGTACTTC. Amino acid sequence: CASSSGGHRETQYF.

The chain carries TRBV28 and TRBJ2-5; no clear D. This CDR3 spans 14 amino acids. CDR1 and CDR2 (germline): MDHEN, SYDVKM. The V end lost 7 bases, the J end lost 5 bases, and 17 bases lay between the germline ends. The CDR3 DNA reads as TGTGCCAGCACCTCTGTCCTAGGCCCCGAGACCCAGTACTTC. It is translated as CASTSVLGPETQYF.

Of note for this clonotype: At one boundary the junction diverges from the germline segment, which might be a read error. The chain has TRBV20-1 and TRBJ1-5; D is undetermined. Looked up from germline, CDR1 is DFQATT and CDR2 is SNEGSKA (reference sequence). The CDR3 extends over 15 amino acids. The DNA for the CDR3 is TGCGGTGCTAGAGACGGGCAAGCCTTCAATCAGCCCCAGCATTTT. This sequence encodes CGARDGQAFNQPQHF.